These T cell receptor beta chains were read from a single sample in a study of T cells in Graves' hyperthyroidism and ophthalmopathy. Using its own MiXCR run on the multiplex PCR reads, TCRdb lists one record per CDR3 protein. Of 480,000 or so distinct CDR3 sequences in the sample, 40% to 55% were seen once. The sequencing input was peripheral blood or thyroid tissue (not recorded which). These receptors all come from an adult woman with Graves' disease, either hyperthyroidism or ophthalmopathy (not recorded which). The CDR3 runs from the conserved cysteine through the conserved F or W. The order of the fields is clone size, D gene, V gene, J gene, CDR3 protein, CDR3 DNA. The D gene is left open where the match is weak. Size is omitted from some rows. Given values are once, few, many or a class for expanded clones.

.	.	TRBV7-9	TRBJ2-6	CASSLNPGNVLTF	TGTGCCAGCAGCTTAAATCCAGGCAACGTCCTGACTTTC
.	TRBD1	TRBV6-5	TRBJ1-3	CASSYLQGEGGYTIYF	TGTGCCAGCAGTTACCTACAGGGGGAGGGAGGCTACACCATATATTTT
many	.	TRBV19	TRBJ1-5	CASSDAGVQPQHF	TGTGCCAGTAGTGATGCCGGGGTTCAGCCCCAGCATTTT
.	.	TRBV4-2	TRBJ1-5	CASSHGEEQPQHF	TGTGCCAGCAGCCATGGAGAGGAGCAGCCCCAGCATTTT
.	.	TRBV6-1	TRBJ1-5	CASSEGAGEQPQHF	TGTGCCAGCAGTGAAGGGGCAGGGGAACAGCCCCAGCATTTT
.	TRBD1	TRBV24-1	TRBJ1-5	CAISDTGGYNQPQHF	TGTGCCATCAGTGATACAGGGGGCTACAATCAGCCCCAGCATTTT
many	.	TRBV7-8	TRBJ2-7	CASSDSAGIEQYF	TGTGCCAGCAGCGATTCGGCGGGAATTGAGCAGTACTTC
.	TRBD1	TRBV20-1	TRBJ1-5	CSARIQGARGDQPQHF	TGCAGTGCTAGGATTCAGGGGGCGCGGGGCGATCAGCCCCAGCATTTT
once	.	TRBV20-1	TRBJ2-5	CSARGGGVWETQYF	TGCAGTGCTAGAGGAGGGGGAGTTTGGGAGACCCAGTACTTC
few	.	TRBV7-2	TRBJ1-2	CASSLGNGNGYTF	TGTGCCAGCAGCTTAGGAAATGGGAATGGCTACACCTTC
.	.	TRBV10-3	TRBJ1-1	CAISQPGSEAFF	TGTGCCATCAGCCAACCCGGTTCTGAAGCTTTCTTT
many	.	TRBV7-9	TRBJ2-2	CASRSSQASANTGELFF	TGTGCCAGCAGGTCATCTCAGGCTAGCGCGAACACCGGGGAGCTGTTTTTT
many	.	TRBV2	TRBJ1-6	CASSEGQVYNSPLHF	TGTGCCAGCAGTGAGGGACAAGTATATAATTCACCCCTCCACTTT
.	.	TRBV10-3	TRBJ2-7	CAISEGGRGSEQYF	TGTGCCATCAGTGAGGGGGGCAGAGGATCCGAGCAGTACTTC
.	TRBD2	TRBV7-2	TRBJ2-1	CASSLGLAGGPSYNEQFF	TGTGCCAGCAGCTTAGGGCTAGCGGGAGGGCCCTCCTACAATGAGCAGTTCTTC
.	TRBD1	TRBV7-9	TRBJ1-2	CASSLEDRVGNGYTF	TGTGCCAGCAGCTTAGAGGACAGGGTGGGAAATGGCTACACCTTC
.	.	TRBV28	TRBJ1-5	CASRQGSRQPQHF	TGTGCCAGCAGGCAGGGTTCACGGCAGCCCCAGCATTTT
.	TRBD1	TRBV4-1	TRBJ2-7	CASSIRQGNYEQYF	TGCGCCAGCAGTATTAGACAGGGTAACTACGAGCAGTACTTC
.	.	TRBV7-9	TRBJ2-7	CASSLIRVPYEQYF	TGTGCCAGCAGCTTAATTCGGGTACCCTACGAGCAGTACTTC
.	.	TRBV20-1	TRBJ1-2	CSAPDSSGDDGYTF	TGCAGTGCTCCGGACAGTTCCGGGGACGATGGCTACACCTTC
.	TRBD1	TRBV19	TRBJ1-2	CAWSHPGTGGRGYTF	TGTGCCTGGAGTCACCCCGGGACAGGGGGGAGAGGCTACACCTTC
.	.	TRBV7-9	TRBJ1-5	CASSPPSGSQPQHF	TGTGCCAGCAGCCCCCCTTCGGGTAGTCAGCCCCAGCATTTT